The text below deals with one T cell receptor beta chain. There is no known antigen for this receptor. Base qualities are not provided; no much larger clone lies one nucleotide away. TCRbeta CDR3 regions were amplified from genomic DNA using the immunoSEQ Assay, a bias-controlled multiplex PCR. From the authors' description of their analysis: Within the assay, amplification of reference gene primers was used to estimate how many nucleated cells each sample contained. Sequence reads were collapsed and filtered to measure the absolute abundance of every unique TCRbeta CDR3 rearrangement. Productive Simpson clonality was computed per sample as the square root of Simpson's diversity index over productive rearrangements. Sourced from immuneACCESS, this table was stored by TCRdb with only in-frame sequences that have V and J called. A share of the clones is absent; for the studies checked, an unresolved V gene accounts for under half, and the remainder has no known explanation. V and J calls and clone size are those listed in that table; D and trimming were worked out from the DNA. The sample records just under 150,000 clones, 80% to 90% of which are singletons. The ten top clones hold about 9.4% of the sample.

The data were obtained in a study of blood T cell repertoires in COVID-19 (dated by TCRdb to 2019 to 2021). About the investigation overall: The collaborator samples originated in the United States, Italy and Spain and spanned the acute and convalescent phases of COVID-19. The material from the prospective study consisted of cDNA or gDNA derived from T cells, B-cell-depleted T cells, or PBMCs. The repertoires were released in a freely available public database intended as a resource for research on the immune response to SARS-CoV-2. The sample metadata nearly always contained a de-identified subject ID, COVID-19 status, age in years and sex. Subjects who had been exposed to COVID-19, were actively infected with it, or had recovered from it provided the deeply sampled blood TCRbeta repertoires that made up the dataset. Where HLA class I and class II types were available, the types were taken from metadata supplied by the sample provider, not from assay-based typing. Samples were obtained from the ongoing ImmuneRACE study (first 160 participants) and from some 1,200 subjects provided by 6 global collaborators.

What the study reported, not specific to this receptor: The amount of clinical and demographic metadata varied by source and participant and was provided uncurated.

Whole blood was collected in K2EDTA tubes by collaborating institutions according to the institutions' own protocols. Collaborator samples were shipped for TCRbeta analysis as frozen whole blood, isolated PBMCs, or DNA extracted from either sample type. Sequenced input: peripheral blood. The clonotype was recovered from a woman between 45 and 65 years old with active or convalescent COVID-19.

The CDR3 corresponds to CASSLAGVLAGITGELFF. The nucleotide sequence is TGTGCCAGCAGCTTAGCGGGGGTCCTAGCGGGAATCACCGGGGAGCTGTTTTTT. The chain employs TRBV7-2 and TRBJ2-2; TRBD2 lines up with 9 middle nucleotides. Ends trimmed: V by 0 bases, J by 4 bases; bases unmatched to a gene: 9. Inclusive of the bounding cysteine and phenylalanine, the CDR3 is 18 residues long. Kept here is only the CDR3 DNA, which spans 54 bases and is read in frame from base 1. Sequences SGHTA (CDR1) and FQGNSA (CDR2) are obtained from the germline V gene.